These 11 T cell receptor beta chains originate from one sample sequenced in a study of vaccination and CD4 T cells after COVID-19. Noted treatment: approximately nine-day PBMC culture with coronavirus spike peptide pools or control peptides (ViraFEST assay). Oncomine TCR Beta short-read sequencing was applied to DNA from cultured CD4+ T cells. MiXCR, run by TCRdb on the PCR reads, gives a single entry per CDR3 protein. The sample has approximately 14,000 distinct CDR3 sequences, approximately 30% seen once. Their antigens are not known. The sequenced material came from cultured CD4+ T cells from blood. The receptors here all came from a human donor with COVID-19.

The chain recombines TRBV28 with TRBJ2-1; 14 nucleotides line up with TRBD2. CDR3 size: 15 residues. Germline V CDR1 and CDR2: MDHEN, SYDVKM. The V gene end was trimmed by 5 bases and the J gene end by 6 bases; junction bases not matched to a gene: 3. DNA of the CDR3: TGTGCCAGCAGTAAGACTAGCGGGGGGGCCAATGAGCAGTTCTTC. It is translated as CASSKTSGGANEQFF.

The chain combines TRBV7-9 with TRBJ2-5; D call uncertain. Germline V CDR1 and CDR2: SEHNR, FQNEAQ (reference sequence). Trimming stripped 5 bases from V and 4 bases from J, with 8 bases between. The CDR3 covers 12 residues. CDR3 in amino acids: CASSLLSETQYF. Here the CDR3 DNA reads TGTGCCAGCAGCCTGCTATCAGAGACCCAGTACTTC.

Only a few counts were recorded for this clonotype. This sequence joins TRBV25-1 and TRBJ2-3, with 10 bases matching TRBD2. Germline V gene sequence: CDR1 MGHDK, CDR2 SYGVNS. The CDR3 sequence is 18 residues long. Losses at the gene ends were 2 bases for V and 7 bases for J; bases not matched to a gene: 15. As DNA, the CDR3 is TGTGCCAGCAGTGAAGATGGTAGCGGGGGGCGTACAAGGCATACGCAGTATTTT. This encodes CASSEDGSGGRTRHTQYF.

This clonotype was seen a handful of times. The rearrangement uses TRBV6-1 and TRBJ1-3; the match to TRBD1 covers 8 bases. The CDR3 consists of 14 residues. CDR1 and CDR2 (germline): MNHNS, SASEGT. V lost 6 bases to trimming and J lost 1 base; unmatched junction nucleotides: 2. The CDR3 DNA is TGTGCCAGCAGGACAGGGGAATCTGGAAACACCATATATTTT. Its protein product is CASRTGESGNTIYF.

This clonotype has a handful of counts. The V and J genes are TRBV7-2 and TRBJ2-3, with 10 bases aligning to TRBD2. CDR1 is SGHTA and CDR2 is FQGNSA in the germline V gene. This CDR3 has 18 residues. V was clipped by 2 bases and J by 0 bases; unmatched bases: 8. The CDR3 nucleotides read TGTGCCAGCAGCTTAACGGCTAGCGGGGGCGCTAGCACAGATACGCAGTATTTT. It yields the protein CASSLTASGGASTDTQYF.

This clonotype was seen a few times. The rearrangement uses TRBV20-1 and TRBJ1-2; 8 bases align to TRBD1. The CDR3 extends over 16 amino acids. V dropped 0 bases and J dropped 0; count of bases not matched to a gene: 6. In germline, CDR1 is DFQATT, CDR2 SNEGSKA (reference sequence). The CDR3 DNA is TGCAGTGCTAGAGAGAAAGGGACAGGAACTAACTATGGCTACACCTTC. Protein product: CSAREKGTGTNYGYTF.

The chain recombines TRBV19 with TRBJ1-2; D is possibly TRBD1 (5 bases). The CDR3 runs to 14 residues. Trimming pared 5 bases from V and 4 bases from J, leaving 14 bases between. Germline CDR1 is LNHDA and CDR2 is SQIVND (reference sequence). CDR3 region: CASSPHKGVYGYTF. CDR3 nucleotide sequence: TGTGCCAGTAGTCCCCACAAAGGGGTCTATGGCTACACCTTC.

The gene calls are TRBV20-1 and TRBJ1-4; a possible D gene is TRBD1 (5 bases). Trimming left V 5 bases short and J 4 bases short, with 14 bases between. The CDR3 is 14 residues long. The germline CDR1 and CDR2 sequences are DFQATT and SNEGSKA (reference sequence). The CDR3 DNA reads TGCAGTGCTTCACCGGGACCGATTAATGAAAAACTGTTTTTT. It specifies CSASPGPINEKLFF.

This chain joins TRBV10-2 and TRBJ1-5; 7 nucleotides agree with TRBD1. CDR1 and CDR2 (germline): WSHSY, SAAADI. The CDR3 runs to 13 residues. V shed 9 bases, J shed 3 bases, and the junction held 5 bases outside the gene matches. Written as DNA, the CDR3 is TGCGCCAGTGGGGGACAGCTCAATCAGCCCCAGCATTTT. This gives the protein CASGGQLNQPQHF.

This chain links TRBV6-1 with TRBJ1-6; D uncertain. With 4 bases removed from V and 7 bases from J, the gap between germline ends came to 14 bases. The CDR3 has 15 residues. CDR1 and CDR2 (germline): MNHNS, SASEGT. CDR3 amino acids: CASSVFREGNSPLHF. CDR3 nucleotide sequence: TGTGCCAGCAGTGTATTCCGGGAGGGAAATTCACCCCTCCACTTT.

The CDR3 spells CASSPTEGEKLFF. The CDR3 DNA reads as TGTGCCAGCAGCCCAACCGAGGGTGAAAAACTGTTTTTT. The rearrangement links TRBV6-1 to TRBJ1-4; D uncertain. The CDR3 length is 13 residues. The germline V gene has CDR1 MNHNS and CDR2 SASEGT. Trimming removed 6 bases at V and 7 bases at J, with 12 bases between.